The source of this T cell receptor (beta chain) is a study of chemoradiotherapy in HPV16-positive cancers. Study findings and constraints: During treatment, candidate HPV-specific clones and E7-related motifs expanded in tumor. Functional assays defining HPV-specific T cells used only a couple of HPV16-positive patients.

To note about this clone: Its antigen is still unknown.

The method was immunoSEQ multiplex PCR; TCRdb's version includes in-frame clones alone and lacks a portion of them. The profile covers roughly 9,800 clones, with approximately 70% appearing a single time and 14% taken by the ten largest. The CDR3 sequence is 14 residues long. With 6 bases removed from V and 8 bases from J, the gap between germline ends came to 16 bases. Germline V CDR1 and CDR2: MNHNS, SASEGT. This material was obtained from a patient who underwent chemoradiotherapy. The sequence derives from a human donor with HPV-associated anogenital cancer. The chain carries TRBV6-1 and TRBJ1-4; maybe TRBD1 (6 bases). This chain's CDR3 is CASSQAGVREKLFF. The CDR3 region has the DNA TGTGCCAGCAGCCAAGCAGGGGTTCGGGAAAAACTGTTTTTT.